What follows are 15 T cell receptor beta chains derived from one specimen sequenced in a study of T cell responses to AZD1222 COVID-19 vaccine. Method: immunoSEQ multiplex PCR; TCRdb's copy keeps in-frame clones and lacks some. The sample lists 150,000 or so clones; 80% to 95% were seen once. Material: peripheral blood, obtained on day 0 of AZD1222 vaccination. The receptors were gathered from an adult in good health.

The chain joins TRBV20-1 to TRBJ2-7; a possible D gene is TRBD1 (5 bases). The CDR3 runs to 11 residues. Germline CDR1 and CDR2: DFQATT and SNEGSKA (reference sequence). V was shortened by 3 bases and J by 3 bases, with 6 bases between the two germline ends. The CDR3 coding sequence is TGCAGTGCTAGTGACAGCTACGAGCAGTACTTC. This codes for CSASDSYEQYF.

V is TRBV7-2 and J is TRBJ2-7, with TRBD2 matching over 13 bases. The V gene's germline CDR1 is SGHTA and CDR2 FQGNSA. Trimming at V came to 6 bases and at J to 5 bases, leaving 7 bases not matched to a gene. CDR3 length: 15 residues. CDR3 region: CASSWTSGRLNEQYF. The CDR3, as DNA: TGTGCCAGCAGTTGGACTAGCGGGAGATTAAACGAGCAGTACTTC.

This rearrangement joins TRBV11-3 to TRBJ2-3; D is ambiguous. The CDR3 sequence is 14 residues long. Germline CDR1 and CDR2: SGHNT and YENEEA. V shed 5 bases and J shed 2 bases, with 11 bases lying between them. In DNA form, the CDR3 reads TGTGCCAGCAGCCCTTGGAGAGCCACAGATACGCAGTATTTT. As protein: CASSPWRATDTQYF.

The chain combines TRBV6-4 with TRBJ2-2; 8 nucleotides match TRBD2. V lost 6 bases and J lost 7; bases outside the gene matches: 10. Looked up from germline, CDR1 is MRHNA and CDR2 is SNTAGT. This CDR3 has 15 amino acids. CDR3: CASSPGTRAGGELFF. The CDR3 nucleotides read TGTGCCAGCAGCCCCGGGACTAGGGCCGGCGGGGAGCTGTTTTTT.

V gene TRBV27 combines with J gene TRBJ1-3; D is unclear. Germline V CDR1 and CDR2: MNHEY, SMNVEV (reference sequence). The V gene lost 5 bases and the J gene lost 0 bases, with 8 bases spanning the gap. The CDR3 covers 14 residues. This CDR3 is CASSDWSSGNTIYF. As DNA, the CDR3 is TGTGCCAGCAGTGACTGGAGCTCTGGAAACACCATATATTTT.

The V and J genes are TRBV12-5 and TRBJ2-1, with 9 bases fitting TRBD2. The CDR3 is made up of 13 amino acids. CDR1 LGHNT and CDR2 FRNRAP come from the germline V gene. V lost 10 bases to trimming and J lost 4 bases; unmatched junction nucleotides: 5. The CDR3 sequence: CATPSGAYNEQFF. The DNA of the CDR3 is TGTGCTACCCCTAGCGGGGCGTACAATGAGCAGTTCTTC.

The genes are TRBV6-2 or TRBV6-3 and TRBJ2-7; D might be TRBD1 or TRBD2, each matching 6 bases. Between the trimmed V and J ends, which lost 3 bases and 5 bases, there was a span of 23 bases. Per the germline V gene, CDR1 is MNHEY and CDR2 is SVGEGT. The CDR3 spans 17 residues. CDR3 sequence: CASSYQMGGPKRNEQYF. The CDR3 DNA reads TGTGCCAGCAGTTATCAGATGGGGGGCCCCAAGAGGAACGAGCAGTACTTC.

The V call is TRBV5-1, the J call TRBJ1-3; TRBD1 matches at 10 bases. V lost 4 bases, J lost 2 bases, and 6 bases stayed unmatched. The CDR3 is 16 residues long. Per germline, CDR1 SGHRS and CDR2 YFSETQ. The CDR3 sequence: CASSLPGQGTGNTIYF. The CDR3 DNA reads as TGCGCCAGCAGCCTTCCGGGACAGGGGACTGGAAACACCATATATTTT.

This chain uses TRBV27 with TRBJ2-1; the D call may be TRBD1 or TRBD2 (5 bases each). CDR1 is MNHEY and CDR2 is SMNVEV in the germline V gene (reference sequence). The CDR3 length is 15 residues. The V end lost 6 bases, the J end lost 4 bases, and 16 bases lay between the germline ends. This CDR3 is CASRKPGRNYNEQFF. CDR3 nucleotides: TGTGCCAGCAGGAAACCGGGACGGAATTACAATGAGCAGTTCTTC.

This sequence joins TRBV28 and TRBJ1-1, with 9 positions matching TRBD1. The CDR3 contains 20 residues. Per germline, CDR1 MDHEN and CDR2 SYDVKM. Trimming removed 6 bases from V and 1 base from J; junction bases left unmatched: 21. Written as DNA, the CDR3 is TGTGCCAGCAGAATCAGAGACAGAAACAGGGGGCGTTTCAAGAACACTGAAGCTTTCTTT. Translation: CASRIRDRNRGRFKNTEAFF.

This chain links TRBV28 with TRBJ2-6; the D is unclear. The CDR3 sequence is 15 residues long. Looked up from germline, CDR1 is MDHEN and CDR2 is SYDVKM. V gave up 3 bases and J gave up 2 bases, with 8 bases separating them. The CDR3 nucleotides are TGTGCCAGCAGTTTTGCAGGTCCTGGGGCCAACGTCCTGACTTTC. This gives the protein CASSFAGPGANVLTF.

The chain has TRBV5-1 and TRBJ1-1; D might be TRBD1 (6 bases). The CDR3 contains 14 residues. The germline V and J ends were trimmed by 4 bases and 1 base, with 11 bases remaining between them. Germline V lookup: CDR1 SGHRS, CDR2 YFSETQ. CDR3 bases: TGCGCCAGCAGCATTCAGACAGGGAACACTGAAGCTTTCTTT. As protein: CASSIQTGNTEAFF.

The sample holds one count of this clone. The V gene is TRBV10-3, the J gene TRBJ1-2; tentatively, D is TRBD1 (5 bases). V was clipped by 5 bases and J by 1 base, with 11 bases between them. The CDR3 runs to 14 residues. Germline V gives CDR1 ENHRY, CDR2 SYGVKD. The CDR3 sequence is CAISQKQDNYGYTF. The DNA for the CDR3 is TGTGCCATCAGTCAGAAACAGGATAACTATGGCTACACCTTC.

This clone occurred once. In nucleotides, the CDR3 is TGTGCCAGCAGCCCCCCGGCAGGGTCGACTGAGCAGTTCTTC. It codes for CASSPPAGSTEQFF. The gene calls are TRBV11-2 and TRBJ2-1; weak D call: TRBD1 (5 bases). V was shortened by 5 bases and J by 9 bases, with 17 bases between the two germline ends. The CDR3 runs to 14 residues. Germline-derived CDR1 and CDR2 are SGHAT and FQNNGV.

The chain recombines TRBV27 with TRBJ2-7; 9 bases fit TRBD1. Germline V lookup: CDR1 MNHEY, CDR2 SMNVEV (reference sequence). The CDR3 runs to 14 residues. Trimming took 2 bases from V and 3 from J; bases not matched to a gene: 2. CDR3 coding DNA: TGTGCCAGCAGTTTAGGGACAGGGTTCTACGAGCAGTACTTC. Amino acids: CASSLGTGFYEQYF.